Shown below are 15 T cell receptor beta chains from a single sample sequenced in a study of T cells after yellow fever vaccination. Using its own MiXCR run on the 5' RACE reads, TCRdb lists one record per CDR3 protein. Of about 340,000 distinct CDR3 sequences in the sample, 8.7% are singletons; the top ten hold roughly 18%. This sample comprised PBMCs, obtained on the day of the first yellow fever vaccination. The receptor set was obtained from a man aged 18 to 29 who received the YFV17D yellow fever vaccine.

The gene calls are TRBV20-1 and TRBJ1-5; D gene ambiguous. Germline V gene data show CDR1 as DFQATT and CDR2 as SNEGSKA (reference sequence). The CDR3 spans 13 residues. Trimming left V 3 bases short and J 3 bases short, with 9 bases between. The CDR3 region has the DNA TGCAGTGCTAGGCAGGACCACAATCAGCCCCAGCATTTT. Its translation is CSARQDHNQPQHF.

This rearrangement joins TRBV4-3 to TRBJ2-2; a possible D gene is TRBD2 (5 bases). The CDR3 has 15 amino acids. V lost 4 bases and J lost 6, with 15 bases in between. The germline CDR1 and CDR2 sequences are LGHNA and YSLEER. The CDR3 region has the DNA TGCGCCAGCAGCCCCCGGCTAGCCACCCCCGGGGAGCTGTTTTTT. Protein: CASSPRLATPGELFF.

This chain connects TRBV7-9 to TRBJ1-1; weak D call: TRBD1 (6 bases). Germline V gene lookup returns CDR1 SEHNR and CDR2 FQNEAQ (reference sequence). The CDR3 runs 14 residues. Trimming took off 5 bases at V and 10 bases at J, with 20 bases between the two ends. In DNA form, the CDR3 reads TGTGCCAGCAGCCTTACTACAGGGTCCAGCGGAGCTTTCTTT. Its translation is CASSLTTGSSGAFF.

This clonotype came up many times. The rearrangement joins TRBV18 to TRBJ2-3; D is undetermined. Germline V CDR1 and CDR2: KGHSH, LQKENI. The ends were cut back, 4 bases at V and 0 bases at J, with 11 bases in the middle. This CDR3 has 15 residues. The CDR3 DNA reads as TGTGCCAGCTCACTAACCGGACCTAGCACAGATACGCAGTATTTT. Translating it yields CASSLTGPSTDTQYF.

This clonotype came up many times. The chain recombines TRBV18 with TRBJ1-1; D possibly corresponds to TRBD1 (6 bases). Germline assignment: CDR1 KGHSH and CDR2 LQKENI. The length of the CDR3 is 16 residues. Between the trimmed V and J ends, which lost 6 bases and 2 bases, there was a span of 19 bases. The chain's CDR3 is CASSPNRGLTNTEAFF. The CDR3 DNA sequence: TGTGCCAGCTCCCCGAACCGGGGGCTTACAAACACTGAAGCTTTCTTT.

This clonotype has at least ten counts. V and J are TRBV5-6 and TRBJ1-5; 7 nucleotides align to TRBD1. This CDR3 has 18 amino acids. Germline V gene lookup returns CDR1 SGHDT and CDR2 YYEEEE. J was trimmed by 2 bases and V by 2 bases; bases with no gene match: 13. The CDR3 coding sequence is TGTGCCAGCAGCTTACGGGGTGAGATGACAGGGCGCAATCAGCCCCAGCATTTT. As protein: CASSLRGEMTGRNQPQHF.

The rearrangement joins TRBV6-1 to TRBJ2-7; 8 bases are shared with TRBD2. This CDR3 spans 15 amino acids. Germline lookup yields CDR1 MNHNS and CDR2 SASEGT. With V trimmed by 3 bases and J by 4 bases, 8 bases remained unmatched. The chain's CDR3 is CASSDVVLAGYEQYV. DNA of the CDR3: TGTGCCAGCAGTGATGTGGTGCTAGCGGGTTACGAGCAGTACGTC.

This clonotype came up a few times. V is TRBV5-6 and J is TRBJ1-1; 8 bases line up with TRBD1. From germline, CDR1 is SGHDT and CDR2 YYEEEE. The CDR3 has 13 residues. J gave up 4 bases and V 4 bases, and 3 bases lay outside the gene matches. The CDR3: CASSRGQGTEAFF. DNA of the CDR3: TGTGCCAGCAGCCGAGGACAGGGCACTGAAGCTTTCTTT.

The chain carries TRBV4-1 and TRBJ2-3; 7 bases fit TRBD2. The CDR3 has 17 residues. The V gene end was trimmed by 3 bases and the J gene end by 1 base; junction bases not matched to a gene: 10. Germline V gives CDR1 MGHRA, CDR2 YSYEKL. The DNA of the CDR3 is TGCGCCAGCAGCCAGGTGTGGAGCGGGGACCGCACAGATACGCAGTATTTT. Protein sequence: CASSQVWSGDRTDTQYF.

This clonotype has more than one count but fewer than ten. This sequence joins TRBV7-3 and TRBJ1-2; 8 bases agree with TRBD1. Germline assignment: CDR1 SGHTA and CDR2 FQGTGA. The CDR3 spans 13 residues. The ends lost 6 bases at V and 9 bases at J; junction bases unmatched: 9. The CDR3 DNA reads TGTGCCAGCAGACCGCAGACAGGGGATCGCTACACCTTC. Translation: CASRPQTGDRYTF.

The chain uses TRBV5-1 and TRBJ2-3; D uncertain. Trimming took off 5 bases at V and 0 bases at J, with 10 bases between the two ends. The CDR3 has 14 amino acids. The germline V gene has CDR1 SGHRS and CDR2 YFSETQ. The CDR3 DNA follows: TGCGCCAGCAGGGACGAAAGGAGCACAGATACGCAGTATTTT. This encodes CASRDERSTDTQYF.

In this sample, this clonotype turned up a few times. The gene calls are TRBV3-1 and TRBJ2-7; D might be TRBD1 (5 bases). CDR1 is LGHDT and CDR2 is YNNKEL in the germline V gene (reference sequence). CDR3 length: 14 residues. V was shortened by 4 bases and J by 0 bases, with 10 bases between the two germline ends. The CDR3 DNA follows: TGTGCCAGCAGCCCTTACAGGAGCTCCTACGAGCAGTACTTC. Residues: CASSPYRSSYEQYF.

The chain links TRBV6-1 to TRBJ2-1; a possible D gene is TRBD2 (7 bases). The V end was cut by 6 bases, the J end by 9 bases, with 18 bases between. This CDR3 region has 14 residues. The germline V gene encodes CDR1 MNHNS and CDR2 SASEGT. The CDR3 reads CASSRWGGLGEQFF. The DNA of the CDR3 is TGTGCCAGCAGCCGGTGGGGGGGCTTAGGTGAGCAGTTCTTC.

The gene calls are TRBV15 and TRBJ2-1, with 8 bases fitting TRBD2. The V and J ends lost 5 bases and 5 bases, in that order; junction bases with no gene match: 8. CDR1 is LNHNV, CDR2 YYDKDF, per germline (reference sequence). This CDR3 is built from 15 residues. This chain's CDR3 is CATSPRGGGHNEQFF. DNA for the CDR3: TGTGCCACCAGCCCCCGGGGGGGGGGACACAATGAGCAGTTCTTC.

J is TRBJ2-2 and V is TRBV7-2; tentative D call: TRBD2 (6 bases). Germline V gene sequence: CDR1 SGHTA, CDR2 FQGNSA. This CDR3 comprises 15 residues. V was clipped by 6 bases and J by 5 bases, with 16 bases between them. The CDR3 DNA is TGTGCCAGCAGTCCTGACCTCGGGGGAACCGGGGAGCTGTTTTTT. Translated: CASSPDLGGTGELFF.